Following are 6 T cell receptor beta chains from one sample sequenced in a study of blood T cell repertoires in COVID-19. The data were produced by immunoSEQ multiplex PCR, yet TCRdb's version contains in-frame clones alone and is incomplete. This table has about 15,000 clones, 65% to 85% appearing once. The sample was peripheral blood. These receptors all come from a human donor in a cohort sampled during active COVID-19.

This clone was observed a single time. V gene TRBV5-6 combines with J gene TRBJ2-6, with unresolved D. Germline CDR1 reads SGHDT; CDR2 reads YYEEEE. V was pared by 2 bases and J by 4 bases, with 7 bases between. The CDR3 spans 14 residues. The CDR3 loop reads CASSFREGANVLTF. The CDR3, as DNA: TGTGCCAGCAGCTTTCGAGAGGGGGCCAACGTCCTGACTTTC.

J is TRBJ1-1 and V is TRBV6-6; D is ambiguous. The V gene lost 2 bases and the J gene lost 4 bases, with 11 bases spanning the gap. CDR1 MNHNY and CDR2 SVGAGI come from the germline V gene (reference sequence). The CDR3 covers 14 residues. This CDR3 is CASSYPEDTTEAFF. The CDR3 DNA sequence: TGTGCCAGCAGTTACCCCGAGGATACCACTGAAGCTTTCTTT.

This clone was seen a handful of times. The genes are TRBV7-8 and TRBJ2-5; 8 bases are a match to TRBD1. Germline CDR1 SGHVS, CDR2 FQNEAQ. This CDR3 has 15 residues. V lost 7 bases, J lost 2 bases, and 9 bases stayed unmatched. CDR3 residues: CASIRGRTGQETQYF. Here the CDR3 DNA reads TGTGCCAGCATCCGGGGGCGGACAGGGCAAGAGACCCAGTACTTC.

The V and J genes are TRBV2 and TRBJ2-3; weak D call: TRBD1 (5 bases). V shed 3 bases and J shed 7 bases, with 11 bases lying between them. The CDR3 covers 13 residues. Germline-derived CDR1 and CDR2 are SNHLY and FYNNEI. CDR3 sequence: CASSDLDRNTQYF. The CDR3 DNA is TGTGCCAGCAGTGATTTAGACAGAAATACGCAGTATTTT.

A single count supports this clone. The CDR3 DNA follows: TGTGCCAGCAGTTCCCTACTTACAGGGTTGGGGTATGAGCAGTTCTTC. It translates to CASSSLLTGLGYEQFF. This chain uses TRBV5-6 with TRBJ2-1, with a tentative D call TRBD1 (6 bases). With 5 bases removed from V and 8 bases from J, the gap between germline ends came to 23 bases. The CDR3 consists of 16 residues. CDR1 and CDR2 (germline): SGHDT, YYEEEE. Looking up the rest from reference TRBV5-6 and TRBJ2-1 gives the full variable domain: DAGVTQSPTHLIKTRGQQVTLRCSPKSGHDTVSWYQQALGQGPQFIFQYYEEEERQRGNFPDRFSGHQFPNYSSELNVNALLLGDSALYLCASSSLLTGLGYEQFFGPGTRLTVL.

V is TRBV6-1 and J is TRBJ1-2; D may be TRBD1 (5 bases). The CDR3 loop spans 14 amino acids. The germline gives CDR1 MNHNS, CDR2 SASEGT. V was trimmed by 2 bases and J by 8 bases, leaving 15 bases between them. The CDR3 spells CASSERGVTVGYTF. CDR3 DNA sequence: TGTGCCAGCAGTGAAAGGGGTGTCACCGTGGGCTACACCTTC.